One T cell receptor (beta chain) is described in this entry. The sample is drawn from a study of CD8+CD57+ T cells in acquired aplastic anemia. CDR1 and CDR2 (germline): SGHTA, FQGNSA. The CDR3 spans 13 residues. V was trimmed by 6 bases and J by 10 bases, leaving 16 bases between them. The use of genomic DNA as template underpinned the TCR beta VDJ and CDR3 profiling. Each CDR3 protein is one row after TCRdb ran MiXCR on the reads. Of 250,000 to 300,000 distinct CDR3 sequences detected, 45% to 70% appear once; the ten largest clones hold 6.5% to 10%. The sequencing input was sorted CD4+, CD8+, or CD8+CD57+ T cells (not recorded which) from PBMCs. This TCR was recovered from a human donor with severe aplastic anemia or a healthy control (not recorded which). V usage is TRBV7-2 and J usage is TRBJ1-5; D not certain. The CDR3 DNA sequence: TGTGCCAGCAGTGAATGGGCAGATGTTCCCCAGCATTTT. Its protein product is CASSEWADVPQHF.